This TCR beta chain was captured in a study of blood T cell repertoires in COVID-19. Study processing details: Scientists estimated how many nucleated cells there were by amplifying reference gene primers. Profiled with immunoSEQ multiplex PCR; TCRdb holds only in-frame clones, not every one. V, J and clone size are taken as reported in that table, and D and trimming were inferred from the DNA itself. The sample has 300,000 to 400,000 clones, about 90% seen once; the top ten hold under 3%. The germline CDR1 and CDR2 sequences are MNHEY and SMNVEV (reference sequence). This CDR3 has 14 residues. The J segment lost 2 bases and the V segment lost 3 bases, leaving 0 bases of the junction unmatched.

V usage is TRBV27 and J usage is TRBJ2-1, with 8 bases aligning to TRBD1. The specimen was peripheral blood. This sequence originates from a woman aged 60-75 years with COVID-19, enrolled during active disease. The CDR3, as DNA: TGTGCCAGCAGTTTCAGGGGGCCCTACAATGAGCAGTTCTTC. Translation gives CASSFRGPYNEQFF.